A selection of T cell receptor beta chains follows, all from one sample in a study of blood T cells in healthy people across ages. TCRdb called the 5' RACE reads again in MiXCR, with one record for every CDR3 protein. The sample holds fewer than 950,000 distinct CDR3 sequences, approximately 35% seen once. The sequenced sample was blood. The receptors derive from a man in his late teens or twenties in good health. CDR3s include the opening cysteine and the closing phenylalanine or tryptophan. The order of the fields is CDR3 DNA, CDR3 protein, D gene, V gene, clone size, J gene. A D gene is named only where the DNA matches it firmly. Part of the rows lack a size; the others show once, few, many or a class for expanded clones.

cdr3_nt: TGTGCCAGCAGTTTAGGGTCGGCTCCTCGGGAGCAGTTCTTC; cdr3_aa: CASSLGSAPREQFF; d_call: .; v_call: TRBV27; clone_size: many; j_call: TRBJ2-1
cdr3_nt: TGTGCCAGCAGTTTTCAGGGTATTCGCACCGGGGAGCTGTTTTTT; cdr3_aa: CASSFQGIRTGELFF; d_call: .; v_call: TRBV12-3/TRBV12-4; clone_size: .; j_call: TRBJ2-2
cdr3_nt: TGTGCCAGCAGTAACGTCGGGACAAACTACGAGCAGTACTTC; cdr3_aa: CASSNVGTNYEQYF; d_call: .; v_call: TRBV28; clone_size: .; j_call: TRBJ2-7
cdr3_nt: TGCGCCAGCAGCCCCCTGACTAGCGGGGGACGAGATGAGCAGTTCTTC; cdr3_aa: CASSPLTSGGRDEQFF; d_call: TRBD2; v_call: TRBV5-1; clone_size: many; j_call: TRBJ2-1
cdr3_nt: TGTGCCAGCAGGATCTTCGGGAATGAGCAGTTCTTC; cdr3_aa: CASRIFGNEQFF; d_call: .; v_call: TRBV5-6; clone_size: many; j_call: TRBJ2-1
cdr3_nt: TGCGCCAGCAGCCAAGCGGTTAGGCAGCCCCAGCATTTT; cdr3_aa: CASSQAVRQPQHF; d_call: .; v_call: TRBV4-3; clone_size: .; j_call: TRBJ1-5
cdr3_nt: TGCGCCAGCAGCCTACACGCAGGGACAGATAACGTTCAGTACTTC; cdr3_aa: CASSLHAGTDNVQYF; d_call: TRBD1; v_call: TRBV4-1; clone_size: .; j_call: TRBJ2-4
cdr3_nt: TGCAGTGCTAGAGATCGAACAGCCCAAGAGACCCAGTACTTC; cdr3_aa: CSARDRTAQETQYF; d_call: .; v_call: TRBV20-1; clone_size: .; j_call: TRBJ2-5
cdr3_nt: TGTGCCAGCACCGCGGACAGGGGAGTGGGCGGCTACACCTTC; cdr3_aa: CASTADRGVGGYTF; d_call: TRBD1; v_call: TRBV6-2/TRBV6-3; clone_size: .; j_call: TRBJ1-2
cdr3_nt: TGTGCCAGCAGTCCCCCTTTCGGGTTAGGGGGCCGCGAGCAGTACTTC; cdr3_aa: CASSPPFGLGGREQYF; d_call: TRBD1; v_call: TRBV6-2/TRBV6-3; clone_size: .; j_call: TRBJ2-7
cdr3_nt: TGTGCCAGCAGTGAGTGGTCGGAGGGACAGGGAAAAAACATTCAGTACTTC; cdr3_aa: CASSEWSEGQGKNIQYF; d_call: TRBD1; v_call: TRBV2; clone_size: .; j_call: TRBJ2-4
cdr3_nt: TGTGCCAGCAGTCCCTCCTTGGGGGGGTCCTACGAGCAGTACTTC; cdr3_aa: CASSPSLGGSYEQYF; d_call: TRBD2; v_call: TRBV6-6; clone_size: .; j_call: TRBJ2-7
cdr3_nt: TGTGCCAGCAGTACACCACAGGGGAGGGGCTTGTACTTC; cdr3_aa: CASSTPQGRGLYF; d_call: .; v_call: TRBV28; clone_size: few; j_call: TRBJ2-5
cdr3_nt: TGCAGTGCTAGTCTGGGACAGTCCTATCAGCCCCAGCATTTT; cdr3_aa: CSASLGQSYQPQHF; d_call: TRBD1; v_call: TRBV20-1; clone_size: .; j_call: TRBJ1-5
cdr3_nt: TGTGCCAGCAGTTCCCCCCGGACAGGAACTAACTATGGCTACACCTTC; cdr3_aa: CASSSPRTGTNYGYTF; d_call: TRBD1; v_call: TRBV27; clone_size: .; j_call: TRBJ1-2
cdr3_nt: TGTGCCTGCAGTTTATTTCAGGGATCTAACTATGGCTACACCTTC; cdr3_aa: CACSLFQGSNYGYTF; d_call: .; v_call: TRBV28; clone_size: .; j_call: TRBJ1-2
cdr3_nt: TGTGCCAGCAGTTACGGCTTCGGCAGGGACGACGAGCAGTACTTC; cdr3_aa: CASSYGFGRDDEQYF; d_call: .; v_call: TRBV6-5; clone_size: few; j_call: TRBJ2-7